The entry below describes one T cell receptor (beta chain). The data were obtained in a study of tumor-infiltrating lymphocytes in oesophageal squamous cell carcinoma. The germline V gene encodes CDR1 SGHTA and CDR2 FQGNSA. The V and J ends lost 5 bases and 8 bases, in that order; junction bases with no gene match: 10. The CDR3 covers 15 residues. From the PCR reads, TCRdb called clonotypes with MiXCR, one entry per CDR3 protein. The sample consists of 15,000 or so distinct CDR3 sequences, around 50% of them appearing once. The V call is TRBV7-2, the J call TRBJ2-3, with 10 bases that match TRBD2. Specimen: normal esophageal tissue next to the tumor. The TCR was taken from a female donor with esophageal squamous cell carcinoma. CDR3 bases: TGTGCCAGCAGCCCCCTAGCGGGAGTGGTTGGTACGCAGTATTTT. Amino acid sequence: CASSPLAGVVGTQYF.